The rows below give T cell receptor beta chains drawn from one sample of a study of cytomegalovirus exposure and HLA in healthy donors. Some clones are missing from TCRdb's copy, which holds only in-frame ones; the method was immunoSEQ multiplex PCR. The sample holds about 110,000 clones; around 86% are singletons and the top ten take 2.2%. The sequenced sample was PBMCs. These receptors were obtained from a woman between 25 and 40 years old in good health and CMV-seronegative. CDR3s include the opening cysteine and the closing phenylalanine or tryptophan. D genes are given only for firm matches. Size tells how often a clone was seen (once, few, many) or the class of an expanded clone, and some rows leave it out.

d_gene: TRBD1
abundance: .
v_gene: TRBV7-9
j_gene: TRBJ2-7
CDR3nt: TGTGCCAGCAGCCTAAGGACAGGGAAAGGGGAGCAGTACTTC
CDR3aa: CASSLRTGKGEQYF

d_gene: .
abundance: once
v_gene: TRBV5-1
j_gene: TRBJ2-5
CDR3nt: TGCGCCAGCAGCTTGGGCGACGGGAAGGGCGAGACCCAGTACTTC
CDR3aa: CASSLGDGKGETQYF

d_gene: TRBD2
abundance: .
v_gene: TRBV2
j_gene: TRBJ2-2
CDR3nt: TGTGCCAGCCGGACTAGCGGGAGTCCCGGGGAGCTGTTTTTT
CDR3aa: CASRTSGSPGELFF

d_gene: TRBD1
abundance: once
v_gene: TRBV27
j_gene: TRBJ1-3
CDR3nt: TGTGCCAGCAGACGGGACAGGGAAGGAAACACCATATATTTT
CDR3aa: CASRRDREGNTIYF

d_gene: .
abundance: once
v_gene: TRBV6-1
j_gene: TRBJ2-3
CDR3nt: TGTGCCAGCAGTGAAGAGGAGGGTACGAATACGCAGTATTTT
CDR3aa: CASSEEEGTNTQYF

d_gene: .
abundance: once
v_gene: TRBV14
j_gene: TRBJ2-5
CDR3nt: TGTGCCAGCAGCCAGGCAGAGACCCAGTACTTC
CDR3aa: CASSQAETQYF

d_gene: .
abundance: .
v_gene: TRBV11-1
j_gene: TRBJ2-7
CDR3nt: TGTGCCAGCAGCCCTAGGCCCTCCTACGAGCAGTACTTC
CDR3aa: CASSPRPSYEQYF

d_gene: .
abundance: .
v_gene: TRBV7-8
j_gene: TRBJ2-3
CDR3nt: TGTGCCAGCAGCCGCGGGACTTACACAGATACGCAGTATTTT
CDR3aa: CASSRGTYTDTQYF

d_gene: .
abundance: .
v_gene: TRBV9
j_gene: TRBJ1-4
CDR3nt: TGTGCCAGCGCCGGAAAACTGTTTTTT
CDR3aa: CASAGKLFF

d_gene: .
abundance: .
v_gene: TRBV7-6
j_gene: TRBJ2-1
CDR3nt: TGTGCCAGCAGCCGGGAGCAGACTGCGTACAATGAGCAGTTCTTC
CDR3aa: CASSREQTAYNEQFF

d_gene: .
abundance: once
v_gene: TRBV11-2
j_gene: TRBJ1-1
CDR3nt: TGTGCCAGCAGCTTGGCCAGGGAGGCTGAAGCTTTCTTT
CDR3aa: CASSLAREAEAFF

d_gene: .
abundance: .
v_gene: TRBV19
j_gene: TRBJ2-3
CDR3nt: TGTGCCAGTAGTATAACGTTCGCGGGAGATACGCAGTATTTT
CDR3aa: CASSITFAGDTQYF

d_gene: TRBD2
abundance: once
v_gene: TRBV7-9
j_gene: TRBJ2-7
CDR3nt: TGTGCCAGCGGCGGGAGGGGCTACGAGCAGTACTTC
CDR3aa: CASGGRGYEQYF

d_gene: TRBD2
abundance: .
v_gene: TRBV29-1
j_gene: TRBJ2-3
CDR3nt: TGCAGCGTTGAGACTAGCGGGAGTACAGATACGCAGTATTTT
CDR3aa: CSVETSGSTDTQYF

d_gene: TRBD1
abundance: .
v_gene: TRBV9
j_gene: TRBJ1-2
CDR3nt: TGTGCCAGCAGCGTAGGACAGGGGTATGGCTACACCTTC
CDR3aa: CASSVGQGYGYTF

d_gene: TRBD2
abundance: .
v_gene: TRBV7-3
j_gene: TRBJ2-2
CDR3nt: TGTGCCAGCAGCTTAGGACTAGCGCACACCGGGGAGCTGTTTTTT
CDR3aa: CASSLGLAHTGELFF

d_gene: TRBD2
abundance: once
v_gene: TRBV19
j_gene: TRBJ2-1
CDR3nt: TGTGCCAGTAGTACGGGACTAGCGGGTTCCTACAATGAGCAGTTCTTC
CDR3aa: CASSTGLAGSYNEQFF

d_gene: .
abundance: once
v_gene: TRBV20-1
j_gene: TRBJ2-3
CDR3nt: TGCAGTGCTAACAGGGTAGATACGCAGTATTTT
CDR3aa: CSANRVDTQYF

d_gene: .
abundance: few
v_gene: TRBV25-1
j_gene: TRBJ1-1
CDR3nt: TGTGCCAGCAGTAATACGGGGAACACTGAAGCTTTCTTT
CDR3aa: CASSNTGNTEAFF

d_gene: TRBD2
abundance: .
v_gene: TRBV27
j_gene: TRBJ2-1
CDR3nt: TGTGCCAGCAGTTTGCTAGCGGGAGGGGGAGAGCAGTTCTTC
CDR3aa: CASSLLAGGGEQFF

d_gene: .
abundance: few
v_gene: TRBV7-9
j_gene: TRBJ2-5
CDR3nt: TGTGCCAGCAGCCCAACTAGGGGGCAAGAGACCCAGTACTTC
CDR3aa: CASSPTRGQETQYF

d_gene: .
abundance: .
v_gene: TRBV2
j_gene: TRBJ2-3
CDR3nt: TGTGCCAGCAGATACCCAGATACCCGGGACATCGGCACAGATACGCAGTATTTT
CDR3aa: CASRYPDTRDIGTDTQYF

d_gene: TRBD1
abundance: .
v_gene: TRBV11-2
j_gene: TRBJ1-1
CDR3nt: TGTGCCAGCAGCCCGAAGGGGGCTCGGAACACTGAAGCTTTCTTT
CDR3aa: CASSPKGARNTEAFF

d_gene: .
abundance: few
v_gene: TRBV28
j_gene: TRBJ2-7
CDR3nt: TGTGCCAGCAGTTTCTTGCGGGATTACGAGCAGTACTTC
CDR3aa: CASSFLRDYEQYF

d_gene: .
abundance: .
v_gene: TRBV6-5
j_gene: TRBJ1-4
CDR3nt: TGTGCCAGCAGCCCACGACGCGCGGCCTCTGAAAAACTGTTTTTT
CDR3aa: CASSPRRAASEKLFF

d_gene: TRBD2
abundance: .
v_gene: TRBV5-4
j_gene: TRBJ2-3
CDR3nt: TGTGCCAGCGCGACCGGGAGGGAGGGAGATACGCAGTATTTT
CDR3aa: CASATGREGDTQYF

d_gene: .
abundance: .
v_gene: TRBV5-1
j_gene: TRBJ2-7
CDR3nt: TGCGCCAGCAGCCACAGCGGATACGAGCAGTACTTC
CDR3aa: CASSHSGYEQYF

d_gene: TRBD2
abundance: few
v_gene: TRBV19
j_gene: TRBJ2-7
CDR3nt: TGTGCCAGTAGTATCCAGCGGGAGGGCTACGAGCAGTACTTC
CDR3aa: CASSIQREGYEQYF

d_gene: .
abundance: .
v_gene: TRBV2
j_gene: TRBJ2-7
CDR3nt: TGTGCCAGCGCCGGGACACTGCACACCTACGAGCAGTACTTC
CDR3aa: CASAGTLHTYEQYF

d_gene: .
abundance: .
v_gene: TRBV7-9
j_gene: TRBJ1-3
CDR3nt: TGTGCCAGCAGCCTAGGCGGTGAGCGGGGCGCAAACACCATATATTTT
CDR3aa: CASSLGGERGANTIYF

d_gene: TRBD1
abundance: .
v_gene: TRBV7-8
j_gene: TRBJ2-4
CDR3nt: TGTGCCAGCAGCCTGGGACAGCAAAACATTCAGTACTTC
CDR3aa: CASSLGQQNIQYF

d_gene: TRBD2
abundance: .
v_gene: TRBV5-1
j_gene: TRBJ2-2
CDR3nt: TGCGCCAGCAGCGATAGCGACACCGGGACTAGCGGTTTCACCGGGGAGCTGTTTTTT
CDR3aa: CASSDSDTGTSGFTGELFF

d_gene: TRBD1
abundance: .
v_gene: TRBV7-6
j_gene: TRBJ2-5
CDR3nt: TGTGCCAGCAGGTCCCGGGACAGTCTCATGGAGACCCAGTACTTC
CDR3aa: CASRSRDSLMETQYF

d_gene: TRBD1
abundance: once
v_gene: TRBV7-2
j_gene: TRBJ2-3
CDR3nt: TGTGCCAGCAGCCACCGGGACAGCCCAGATACGCAGTATTTT
CDR3aa: CASSHRDSPDTQYF

d_gene: TRBD2
abundance: .
v_gene: TRBV5-1
j_gene: TRBJ2-1
CDR3nt: TGCGCCAGCAGCTTGGTTTCTAGCGGGCTGAGTGAGCAGTTCTTC
CDR3aa: CASSLVSSGLSEQFF

d_gene: TRBD2
abundance: .
v_gene: TRBV14
j_gene: TRBJ2-1
CDR3nt: TGTGCCAGCAGCCGTATGACTAGCGGAGCTCTCAATGAGCAGTTCTTC
CDR3aa: CASSRMTSGALNEQFF

d_gene: .
abundance: few
v_gene: TRBV5-5
j_gene: TRBJ2-7
CDR3nt: TGTGCCAGCACCTGGGGGCGAACCTACGAGCAGTACTTC
CDR3aa: CASTWGRTYEQYF

d_gene: TRBD2
abundance: .
v_gene: TRBV11-2
j_gene: TRBJ2-3
CDR3nt: TGTGCCAGCAGCTCGGTAGCGGGAGGGCCGACAGATACGCAGTATTTT
CDR3aa: CASSSVAGGPTDTQYF

d_gene: .
abundance: once
v_gene: TRBV7-9
j_gene: TRBJ2-3
CDR3nt: TGTGCCAGCAGCTGGGGGGACGGACGTCCCACAGATACGCAGTATTTT
CDR3aa: CASSWGDGRPTDTQYF

d_gene: .
abundance: .
v_gene: TRBV14
j_gene: TRBJ2-2
CDR3nt: TGTGCCAGCAGTTACGGGACACCTTACACCGGGGAGCTGTTTTTT
CDR3aa: CASSYGTPYTGELFF

d_gene: .
abundance: .
v_gene: TRBV7-9
j_gene: TRBJ2-7
CDR3nt: TGTTCCAGCAGCCTCGGTCCGGGGCAGTACTTC
CDR3aa: CSSSLGPGQYF

d_gene: .
abundance: .
v_gene: TRBV5-1
j_gene: TRBJ2-7
CDR3nt: TGCGCCAGCAGCTTGGGAGGGTCGAGCTCCTACGAGCAGTACTTC
CDR3aa: CASSLGGSSSYEQYF

d_gene: TRBD1
abundance: .
v_gene: TRBV29-1
j_gene: TRBJ2-7
CDR3nt: TGCAGCGCCCAGACAGGGTCGCTGAACGAGCAGTACTTC
CDR3aa: CSAQTGSLNEQYF

d_gene: .
abundance: .
v_gene: TRBV2
j_gene: TRBJ1-5
CDR3nt: TGTGCCAGCAGCCGCGACAGGACTCAGGGAGCCCAGCATTTT
CDR3aa: CASSRDRTQGAQHF

d_gene: .
abundance: .
v_gene: TRBV2
j_gene: TRBJ2-1
CDR3nt: TGTGCCAGCGGTCAGGGCGCTGGAGAGCAGTTCTTC
CDR3aa: CASGQGAGEQFF

d_gene: .
abundance: .
v_gene: TRBV19
j_gene: TRBJ1-1
CDR3nt: TGTGCCAGTAGTACCGACAGGCCGAACACTGAAGCTTTCTTT
CDR3aa: CASSTDRPNTEAFF

d_gene: .
abundance: few
v_gene: TRBV6-5
j_gene: TRBJ2-5
CDR3nt: TGTGCCAGCAGTTTAGCGGGCGGGACAAAGACCCAGTACTTC
CDR3aa: CASSLAGGTKTQYF

d_gene: .
abundance: .
v_gene: TRBV6-5
j_gene: TRBJ1-2
CDR3nt: TGTGCCAGCAGCTGGAGAGCTAACTATGGCTACACCTTC
CDR3aa: CASSWRANYGYTF

d_gene: .
abundance: .
v_gene: TRBV2
j_gene: TRBJ1-4
CDR3nt: TGTGCCAGCAGCCCAAGCGGGACCTCGAATGAAAAACTGTTTTTT
CDR3aa: CASSPSGTSNEKLFF

d_gene: TRBD2
abundance: few
v_gene: TRBV9
j_gene: TRBJ2-1
CDR3nt: TGTGCCAGCAGCGTAGGTAGCGGGTACAATGAGCAGTTCTTC
CDR3aa: CASSVGSGYNEQFF

d_gene: .
abundance: .
v_gene: TRBV29-1
j_gene: TRBJ2-3
CDR3nt: TGCAGCGCCGGGGATACGCAGTATTTT
CDR3aa: CSAGDTQYF

d_gene: .
abundance: few
v_gene: TRBV5-1
j_gene: TRBJ2-7
CDR3nt: TGCGCCAGCAGCTTGGAGGTGGGGGCAATCCCCTACGAGCAGTACTTC
CDR3aa: CASSLEVGAIPYEQYF

d_gene: TRBD2
abundance: .
v_gene: TRBV9
j_gene: TRBJ2-3
CDR3nt: TGTGCCAGCAGCGTAGTTAGCGGGAGGTCGGGAGATACGCAGTATTTT
CDR3aa: CASSVVSGRSGDTQYF

d_gene: TRBD2
abundance: .
v_gene: TRBV4-3
j_gene: TRBJ2-3
CDR3nt: TGCGCCAGCAGCCAAGATTGGGAGACGGGCGGGAGGAGCACAGATACGCAGTATTTT
CDR3aa: CASSQDWETGGRSTDTQYF

d_gene: TRBD2
abundance: .
v_gene: TRBV19
j_gene: TRBJ2-7
CDR3nt: TGTGCCAGTAGTATCGGTAGCGGGAGGCACTACGAGCAGTACTTC
CDR3aa: CASSIGSGRHYEQYF